The 7 T cell receptor beta chains given below trace back to one sample, sequenced in a study of identical twins. Each CDR3 protein gets one entry after TCRdb re-called the 5' RACE reads with MiXCR. The sample has just over 500,000 distinct CDR3 sequences, roughly 21% seen once. The sample also formed part of further work on T cells expressing NK-cell markers.

The specimen was CD4+ T cells sorted from blood. The origin of the receptors is a woman aged 18-30 years in good health.

There are a few counts of this clonotype. V gene TRBV7-2 combines with J gene TRBJ2-7, with 8 bases lining up with TRBD1. The CDR3 runs 13 residues. V was clipped by 5 bases and J by 1 base; unmatched bases: 1. Germline CDR1 and CDR2: SGHTA and FQGNSA. CDR3 region: CASSNRGSYEQYF. The CDR3 nucleotides are TGTGCCAGCAGCAACAGGGGGTCCTACGAGCAGTACTTC.

This chain uses TRBV9 with TRBJ2-7; 8 positions match TRBD1. CDR1 is SGDLS and CDR2 is YYNGEE in the germline V gene. J gave up 6 bases and V 4 bases, and 15 bases lay outside the gene matches. The CDR3 spans 16 residues. The CDR3 sequence is CASSPTGQGRHGEQYF. In DNA form, the CDR3 reads TGTGCCAGCAGCCCAACTGGACAGGGCCGGCACGGCGAGCAGTACTTC.

This clonotype showed up many times. The genes are TRBV12-3 or TRBV12-4 and TRBJ2-6; perhaps TRBD2 as D (6 bases). The CDR3 contains 15 residues. Trimming left V 2 bases short and J 3 bases short, with 8 bases between. The CDR3 reads CASSLMGGGANVLTF. The CDR3 DNA follows: TGTGCCAGCAGTTTAATGGGGGGTGGGGCCAACGTCCTGACTTTC.

Only a few counts were recorded for this clonotype. The V call is TRBV20-1, the J call TRBJ2-5, with 8 bases identical to TRBD2. The V gene end was trimmed by 4 bases and the J gene end by 5 bases; junction bases not matched to a gene: 9. Germline-derived CDR1 and CDR2 are DFQATT and SNEGSKA (reference sequence). The CDR3 is made up of 14 amino acids. CDR3 DNA sequence: TGCAGTGCTACCCGAGCGGGAGTCGAGGAGACCCAGTACTTC. This codes for CSATRAGVEETQYF.

This clonotype was seen a handful of times. The rearrangement links TRBV20-1 to TRBJ2-3; TRBD2 agrees at 7 bases. The CDR3 covers 13 residues. The junction had 7 bases not matched to a gene; V was cut back by 6 bases and J by 4 bases. CDR1 and CDR2 from the germline V gene are DFQATT and SNEGSKA (reference sequence). CDR3 nucleotides: TGCAGTGCGCTGGGAGGGATTGCAGATACGCAGTATTTT. Translating gives CSALGGIADTQYF.

This clonotype came up once. The chain joins TRBV5-1 to TRBJ2-5; the match to TRBD2 covers 9 bases. The CDR3 spans 13 residues. The trim removed 7 bases at V and 5 bases at J, leaving 6 bases unmatched. Germline assignment: CDR1 SGHRS and CDR2 YFSETQ. The CDR3 region is CASPGTSRETQYF. CDR3 nucleotide sequence: TGCGCCAGCCCCGGGACTAGCAGGGAGACCCAGTACTTC.

This clonotype was recorded many times. The chain recombines TRBV2 with TRBJ2-7, with D uncertain. The V end was cut by 0 bases, the J end by 1 base, with 7 bases between. The V gene's germline CDR1 is SNHLY and CDR2 FYNNEI. The CDR3 sequence is 14 residues long. This chain's CDR3 is CASSEALGSYEQYF. The CDR3 nucleotides are TGTGCCAGCAGTGAAGCGCTTGGGTCCTACGAGCAGTACTTC.